The 3 T cell receptor beta chains below were found in one sample sequenced in a study of CD4 T cell repertoires in COVID-19. Assay used: immunoSEQ multiplex PCR; TCRdb lists only in-frame clones, some missing. The data show over 75,000 clones, under 90% seen once. The sequenced sample was CD4+ T cells from peripheral blood, obtained after recovery from COVID-19. Receptors originate from a human donor who had COVID-19.

The count of this clone is one. The chain joins TRBV28 to TRBJ2-3, with D possibly TRBD2 on 6 matching bases. Germline assignment: CDR1 MDHEN and CDR2 SYDVKM. The CDR3 runs to 16 residues. Between the trimmed V and J ends, which lost 6 bases and 4 bases, there was a span of 20 bases. Written as DNA, the CDR3 is TGTGCCAGCAGCAAAAGCCTAGCGTATCAAGCAGATACGCAGTATTTT. It encodes CASSKSLAYQADTQYF.

The chain uses TRBV6-2 or TRBV6-3 and TRBJ1-1; 7 bases map to TRBD1. The CDR3 is 12 amino acids. The ends lost 0 bases at V and 11 bases at J; junction bases unmatched: 3. Germline V gives CDR1 MNHEY, CDR2 SVGEGT. CDR3 region: CASSYSEGAAFF. As DNA, the CDR3 is TGTGCCAGCAGTTACTCGGAGGGGGCGGCTTTCTTT.

This chain links TRBV7-2 with TRBJ2-5, with D hard to call. Looked up from germline, CDR1 is SGHTA and CDR2 is FQGNSA. The CDR3 consists of 13 residues. Trimming cost V 2 bases and J 2 bases, with 6 bases left between them. The CDR3 nucleotides read TGTGCCAGCAGCTTAAGAAGGCAAGAGACCCAGTACTTC. Its translation is CASSLRRQETQYF.